This TCR beta chain was observed in a study of T cell clonotyping in hematopoietic cell transplantation. Here immunoSEQ multiplex PCR was the method, and the copy in TCRdb shows in-frame clones only, minus some. Among 17,000 or so clones listed, about nine tenths were seen once. Points from the study as a whole: Without cell sorting, CD4 versus CD8 contributions remain unresolved. Recipient TCR diversity dropped after transplant; expanded clonotypes rose from day 30 to 180.

The CDR3 runs 12 residues. V dropped 5 bases and J dropped 8 bases, with 12 bases sitting between them. Germline V gene data show CDR1 as SGHTA and CDR2 as FQGNSA. On this clone itself: Its antigen is not known.

The chain joins TRBV7-2 to TRBJ1-2; D is ambiguous. Sequenced sample: peripheral blood mononuclear cells. This TCR was recovered from a man aged 45-65 years in good health. Some clones in this sample may be carry-over from other donors' samples. CDR3 protein: CASSQGGGGYTF. The CDR3 nucleotides read TGTGCCAGCAGCCAAGGTGGTGGGGGCTACACCTTC.